This section outlines one T cell receptor (beta chain) sequence together with its context. Its specificity is not known. CDR1 is KGHDR, CDR2 SFDVKD, per germline. With 4 bases removed from V and 3 bases from J, the gap between germline ends came to 3 bases. This CDR3 region has 12 residues. The sample belongs to a study of vaccination effects on CD4 cells after COVID-19. Across the study: Two doses of BNT162b2 or mRNA-1273 vaccine were administered to participants. Whole-study results and caveats: In healthy vaccinees, only 1 of 255 vaccine-induced clones cross-reacted with common cold coronaviruses. By a late point after vaccination, infection- and vaccine-induced clones had shrunk markedly through clonal contraction.

Assay used: immunoSEQ multiplex PCR; TCRdb lists only in-frame clones, some missing. The data hold tens of thousands of clones, with 75% to 85% observed a single time. Expansion of antigen-specific CD4+ T cells with viral peptide pools was carried out by the ViraFEST assay before sequencing. Investigators separated out CD4+ T cells once around 10 days of culture had passed. The vaccine recipients had no prior SARS-CoV-2 infection, with negative nucleocapsid antibodies. It was with about 9.3 IU/ml IL-2 and 9.5 to 10 ug/ml peptides that 1.5 million to 2.5 million PBMC per well were cultured. This chain joins TRBV24-1 and TRBJ1-5; D is unresolved. This TCR derives from a human donor who received a COVID-19 vaccine. Sequences were derived from CD4+ T cells from PBMCs cultured with HCoV-OC43 spike peptides, sampled before COVID-19 vaccination. Subset noted: HCoV-OC43 spike overlapping peptide pool stimulation. In DNA form, the CDR3 reads TGTGCCACCAGTGACTCCAATCAGCCCCAGCATTTT. It yields the protein CATSDSNQPQHF.